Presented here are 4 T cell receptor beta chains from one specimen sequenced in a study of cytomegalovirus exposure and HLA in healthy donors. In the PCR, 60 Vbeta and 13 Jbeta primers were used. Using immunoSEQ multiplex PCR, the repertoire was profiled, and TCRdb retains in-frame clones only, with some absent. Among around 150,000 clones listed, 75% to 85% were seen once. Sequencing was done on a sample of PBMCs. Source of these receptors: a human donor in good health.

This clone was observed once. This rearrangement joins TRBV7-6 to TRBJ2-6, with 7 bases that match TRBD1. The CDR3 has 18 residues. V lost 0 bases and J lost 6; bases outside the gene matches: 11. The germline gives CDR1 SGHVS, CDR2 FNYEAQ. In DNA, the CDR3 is TGTGCCAGCAGCTTAGCGCACGAGACAGGGCGGATGGCCAACGTCCTGACTTTC. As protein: CASSLAHETGRMANVLTF.

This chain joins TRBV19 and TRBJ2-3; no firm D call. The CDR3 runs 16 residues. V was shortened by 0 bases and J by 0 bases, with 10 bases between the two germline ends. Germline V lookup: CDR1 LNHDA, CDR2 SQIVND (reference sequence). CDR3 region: CASSIEALVSTDTQYF. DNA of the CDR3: TGTGCCAGTAGTATAGAGGCCCTAGTAAGCACAGATACGCAGTATTTT.

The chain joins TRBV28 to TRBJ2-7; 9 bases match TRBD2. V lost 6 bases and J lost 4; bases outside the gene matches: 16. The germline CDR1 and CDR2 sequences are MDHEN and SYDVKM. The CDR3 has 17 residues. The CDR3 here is CASSTLRRGREGYEQYF. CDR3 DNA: TGTGCCAGCAGCACCCTCAGGAGGGGGCGGGAGGGATACGAGCAGTACTTC.

This chain's CDR3 is CASSSKTGGRTDTQYF. In nucleotides, the CDR3 is TGTGCCAGCTCATCTAAGACAGGGGGCAGGACAGATACGCAGTATTTT. V is TRBV18 and J is TRBJ2-3; 10 bases fit TRBD1. Germline-derived CDR1 and CDR2 are KGHSH and LQKENI. The V gene end was trimmed by 5 bases and the J gene end by 3 bases; junction bases not matched to a gene: 8. The CDR3 covers 16 residues.